The 8 T cell receptor beta chains in this list originate from one sample, sequenced in a study of shared clonotypes between healthy human individuals. Using immunoSEQ multiplex PCR, the repertoire was profiled, and TCRdb retains in-frame clones only, with some absent. This sample has 170,000 or so clones, with 65% to 80% found just once. Sequencing was done on a sample of memory CD4+ T cells sorted from blood. Subset in this sample: CD45RA-negative fraction. The receptors derive from a man aged 30 to 45 in good health.

The V gene is TRBV11-2, the J gene TRBJ2-4; D may be TRBD1 or TRBD2 (5 bases each). This CDR3 has 14 amino acids. Per the germline V gene, CDR1 is SGHAT and CDR2 is FQNNGV. Trimming shortened V by 8 bases and J by 4 bases, and 15 bases separated the two germline ends. In DNA form, the CDR3 reads TGTGCCAGCTCGACTGGGGACGTTAAAAACATTCAGTACTTC. As protein: CASSTGDVKNIQYF.

In this sample, this clone turned up a few times. This sequence joins TRBV6-5 and TRBJ2-7; 8 bases are a match to TRBD2. The CDR3 covers 15 residues. Germline V CDR1 and CDR2: MNHEY, SVGAGI. Unmatched junction bases numbered 11, after V lost 7 bases and J lost 3 bases. The CDR3 is CASTSSGSGGYEQYF. DNA for the CDR3: TGTGCCAGCACCTCTAGCGGGTCAGGTGGCTACGAGCAGTACTTC.

The gene calls are TRBV13 and TRBJ1-1, with TRBD1 matching over 7 bases. This CDR3 spans 15 amino acids. Per the germline V gene, CDR1 is PRHDT and CDR2 is FYEKMQ (reference sequence). Unmatched junction bases numbered 6, after V lost 5 bases and J lost 0 bases. The CDR3 nucleotides read TGTGCCAGCAGCCCCAAGACAGGGTTGAACACTGAAGCTTTCTTT. The encoded protein is CASSPKTGLNTEAFF.

V usage is TRBV20-1 and J usage is TRBJ2-1; D unclear. V shed 0 bases and J shed 12 bases, with 9 bases lying between them. This CDR3 comprises 11 residues. CDR1 and CDR2 from the germline V gene are DFQATT and SNEGSKA (reference sequence). The CDR3 is CSARDTKGQFF. The CDR3 DNA is TGCAGTGCTAGAGATACTAAGGGGCAGTTCTTC.

The chain combines TRBV28 with TRBJ2-7; TRBD1 matches at 8 bases. Germline loops: CDR1 MDHEN, CDR2 SYDVKM. V lost 2 bases to trimming and J lost 2 bases; unmatched junction nucleotides: 8. This CDR3 has 16 amino acids. The CDR3 spells CASSLGQGRGAYEQYF. CDR3 sequence (DNA): TGTGCCAGCAGTTTAGGACAGGGTCGCGGAGCCTACGAGCAGTACTTC.

This clone was detected ten times or more. J is TRBJ2-2 and V is TRBV19, with TRBD1 identical over 9 bases. In germline, CDR1 is LNHDA, CDR2 SQIVND (reference sequence). V lost 7 bases to trimming and J lost 6 bases; unmatched junction nucleotides: 9. The CDR3 totals 15 residues. This CDR3 reads CASTDRGASSGELFF. CDR3 in DNA: TGTGCCAGTACCGACAGGGGGGCGTCCTCCGGGGAGCTGTTTTTT.

J is TRBJ2-5 and V is TRBV27, with D unclear. CDR1 and CDR2 from the germline V gene are MNHEY and SMNVEV (reference sequence). This CDR3 contains 14 residues. V dropped 6 bases and J dropped 0 bases, with 11 bases sitting between them. Written as DNA, the CDR3 is TGTGCCAGCAGAGGAATGGGGTACCAAGAGACCCAGTACTTC. It codes for CASRGMGYQETQYF.

This chain joins TRBV7-3 and TRBJ2-3; 10 bases line up with TRBD1. Trimming took 5 bases from V and 3 from J; bases not matched to a gene: 2. The CDR3 totals 14 residues. CDR1 and CDR2 from the germline V gene are SGHTA and FQGTGA. The CDR3 spells CASSQDRGTDTQYF. As DNA, the CDR3 is TGTGCCAGCAGCCAGGACAGGGGGACAGATACGCAGTATTTT.